The 4 T cell receptor beta chains below were found in one sample sequenced in a study of T cell changes during pregnancy in multiple sclerosis. Repertoires were generated with immunoSEQ multiplex PCR, while TCRdb's copy carries only in-frame clones and drops some. This table has 100,000 or so clones, about 91% appearing once. The sequencing here drew on peripheral blood, taken in the second trimester of pregnancy. All receptors come from a female donor with multiple sclerosis, enrolled in a pregnancy study.

The V gene is TRBV4-2, the J gene TRBJ2-7; tentative D call: TRBD1 (5 bases). CDR1 is LGHNA, CDR2 YNFKEQ, per germline. This CDR3 spans 15 amino acids. The V gene lost 0 bases and the J gene lost 4 bases, with 13 bases spanning the gap. The CDR3 sequence is CASSQERQPIYEQYF. The CDR3 region has the DNA TGTGCCAGCAGCCAAGAACGACAGCCGATTTACGAGCAGTACTTC.

The chain couples TRBV28 to TRBJ2-3; 8 nucleotides agree with TRBD1. V lost 4 bases and J lost 4; bases outside the gene matches: 10. The CDR3 length is 16 residues. Germline assignment: CDR1 MDHEN and CDR2 SYDVKM. In DNA form, the CDR3 reads TGTGCCAGCAGTTCTGGAGGACAGGGTGGCGCAGATACGCAGTATTTT. It specifies CASSSGGQGGADTQYF.

This clone was recorded once. The V gene is TRBV19, the J gene TRBJ2-7; tentatively, D is TRBD1 (5 bases). CDR1 and CDR2 (germline): LNHDA, SQIVND (reference sequence). Trimming took 5 bases from V and 0 from J, leaving 11 bases between them. There are 14 residues in the CDR3. CDR3 coding DNA: TGTGCCAGTAGTCCCAGACAGAGCTCCTACGAGCAGTACTTC. This codes for CASSPRQSSYEQYF.

The chain has TRBV7-9 and TRBJ2-5, with a tentative D call TRBD2 (7 bases). There are 14 residues in the CDR3. CDR1 is SEHNR and CDR2 is FQNEAQ in the germline V gene (reference sequence). V lost 5 bases and J 5 bases, leaving 15 bases between the germline ends. CDR3: CASSGWGGGETQYF. CDR3 coding DNA: TGTGCCAGCAGCGGGTGGGGGGGCGGCGAGACCCAGTACTTC.